This TCR beta chain is drawn from a study of T cell changes during pregnancy in multiple sclerosis (dated by TCRdb to the late 2010s). At the level of the whole study: Changes in the T cell repertoire over the course of pregnancy were examined in this study in women with multiple sclerosis.

This clone was picked up one time. No antigen is known for it. No much larger clone exists at a distance of one base, and base qualities are not known. Relative to germline, V is missing 4 bases and J is missing 0 bases, with 6 bases of the junction outside any gene match. Including the terminal cysteine and phenylalanine, the CDR3 comprises 19 residues. Only the CDR3 part of the read is kept: 57 bases, read in frame from the first base. CDR1 and CDR2 are drawn from the germline V gene: SGHTA, FQGNSA. Library preparation employed the immunoSEQ multiplex PCR assay. Imported from immuneACCESS, the table was reduced by TCRdb to in-frame sequences with V and J called. These copies leave out some clones; in studies compared against another copy, an unresolved V gene accounts for under half, and the cause of the remainder is not known. This sample holds about 32,000 clones; roughly 89% were observed only once. Approximately 4% of the sample belongs to the ten largest clones.

The V and J genes are TRBV7-2 and TRBJ2-1; 16 nucleotides in the junction match TRBD2. The TCR comes from a female donor in good health, enrolled as a control in a pregnancy study. Sequenced material: CD8+ T cells from peripheral blood mononuclear cells, taken in the second trimester of pregnancy. The nucleotide sequence reads TGTGCCAGCAGCTCCCCGGGACTAGCGGGGGGGAACTCCTACAATGAGCAGTTCTTC. This yields the protein CASSSPGLAGGNSYNEQFF.